This T cell receptor (beta chain) was captured by sequencing in a study of shared clonotypes between healthy human individuals. Findings and caveats of the study: Larger estimated richness was generally recorded for naive subsets relative to memory subsets. Represented diversity, genetic and exposure-history alike, was limited by few donors. The study found lower generation probabilities in non-shared clonotypes than in those shared by all four donors.

TCRdb's copy holds only in-frame clones and misses some; the assay was immunoSEQ multiplex PCR. The sample includes some 2,400,000 clones, 95% of them seen just once. Germline lookup yields CDR1 SGDLS and CDR2 YYNGEE. This CDR3 is 17 amino acids long. V lost 2 bases and J lost 3; bases outside the gene matches: 13. The table lists this clone with a count of one. The antigen is undetermined. V usage is TRBV9 and J usage is TRBJ1-1, with 7 nucleotides matching TRBD1. The TCR was taken from a man between 18 and 29 years old in good health. The sequenced sample was naive CD4+ T cells sorted from blood. Stated subset: CD45RA+ positively selected. CDR3 sequence: CASSVGGTAGRYTEAFF. CDR3 DNA sequence: TGTGCCAGCAGCGTGGGAGGGACAGCCGGGCGGTACACTGAAGCTTTCTTT.